A single sample gave rise to the 24 T cell receptor beta chains below, sequenced in a study of identical twins. MiXCR was run by TCRdb on the 5' RACE reads, yielding one entry per CDR3 protein. The repertoire includes about 250,000 distinct CDR3 sequences, approximately 8% of them detected once, and approximately 5.4% sits in the top ten. These data were likewise used in another study, on yellow fever vaccine responses in identical twins.

Source material: CD8+ T cells sorted from blood. These receptors were obtained from a woman in her late teens or twenties in good health.

This clonotype turned up a few times. This rearrangement joins TRBV7-9 to TRBJ2-3; a weak D match, TRBD1 (6 bases). Trimming cost V 6 bases and J 5 bases, with 12 bases left between them. The CDR3 runs 13 residues. CDR1 is SEHNR and CDR2 is FQNEAQ in the germline V gene (reference sequence). Here the CDR3 reads CASRGGLEDTQYF. CDR3 nucleotide sequence: TGTGCCAGCAGAGGGGGTCTTGAAGATACGCAGTATTTT. Variable domain in full (rest from reference TRBV7-9 and TRBJ2-3): DTGVSQNPRHKITKRGQNVTFRCDPISEHNRLYWYRQTLGQGPEFLTYFQNEAQLEKSRLLSDRFSAERPKGSFSTLEIQRTEQGDSAMYLCASRGGLEDTQYFGPGTRLTVL.

In the case of this clonotype: The junction departs from germline at one end; a sequencing error may be responsible. This chain links TRBV12-3 or TRBV12-4 with TRBJ1-2; D perhaps matches TRBD1 (6 bases). The CDR3 runs 19 residues. CDR3 amino acids: CASCLQKNLKRTDNYGYTF. The CDR3 DNA sequence: TGTGCCAGCTGTTTACAAAAAAACTTGAAAAGGACAGACAACTATGGCTACACCTTC.

This clonotype appeared many times. V gene TRBV29-1 combines with J gene TRBJ2-7, with unresolved D. CDR3 length: 12 amino acids. The germline V and J ends were trimmed by 1 base and 0 bases, with 4 bases remaining between them. Germline CDR1 is SQVTM and CDR2 is ANQGSEA. In nucleotides, the CDR3 is TGCAGCGTTGAAGGTTTCTCCTACGAGCAGTACTTC. Its translation: CSVEGFSYEQYF.

In this sample, this clonotype turned up many times. V is TRBV7-9 and J is TRBJ1-2; 8 nucleotides line up with TRBD1. Germline CDR1 and CDR2: SEHNR and FQNEAQ (reference sequence). Trimming took 5 bases from V and 7 from J; bases not matched to a gene: 9. This CDR3 region has 14 residues. The CDR3 DNA follows: TGTGCCAGCAGCCAGGACAGGGTTTATGCTGGCTACACCTTC. Translated, it gives CASSQDRVYAGYTF.

This clonotype was found many times. The chain joins TRBV6-2 or TRBV6-3 to TRBJ2-1; 9 nucleotides match TRBD2. The germline CDR1 and CDR2 sequences are MNHEY and SVGEGT. This CDR3 region has 15 residues. J lost 4 bases, V lost 4 bases, and 5 bases had no gene match. The CDR3 here is CASSSRTSDYNEQFF. CDR3 bases: TGTGCCAGCAGTTCCCGGACTAGCGATTACAATGAGCAGTTCTTC.

The V call is TRBV27, the J call TRBJ2-5, with a possible D match to TRBD2 (6 bases). The CDR3 length is 16 residues. Germline V gene data show CDR1 as MNHEY and CDR2 as SMNVEV (reference sequence). Trimming shortened V by 5 bases and J by 2 bases, and 18 bases separated the two germline ends. CDR3 sequence (DNA): TGTGCCAGCAGTCCCTACCCTATAGCGGTTCAAGAGACCCAGTACTTC. Translating gives CASSPYPIAVQETQYF.

This clonotype was observed a few times. The V and J genes are TRBV11-2 and TRBJ1-2, with 10 bases fitting TRBD1. The V and J ends lost 4 bases and 6 bases, in that order; junction bases with no gene match: 11. This CDR3 contains 16 residues. Germline V gene data show CDR1 as SGHAT and CDR2 as FQNNGV. The CDR3 protein is CASSSESGTGVHGYTF. The CDR3 nucleotides read TGTGCCAGCAGCTCCGAATCCGGGACAGGGGTGCATGGCTACACCTTC.

The rearrangement uses TRBV20-1 and TRBJ2-1; 11 bases fit TRBD2. J was trimmed by 4 bases and V by 1 base; bases with no gene match: 3. The CDR3 extends over 15 amino acids. Germline V gives CDR1 DFQATT, CDR2 SNEGSKA (reference sequence). CDR3 sequence (DNA): TGCAGTGCTAGAGGACTAGCGGGGTTATACAATGAGCAGTTCTTC. Translating it yields CSARGLAGLYNEQFF.

This clonotype was detected many times. The chain employs TRBV12-3 or TRBV12-4 and TRBJ2-3; tentative D call: TRBD1 (7 bases). The CDR3 has 14 residues. The V end lost 1 base, the J end lost 5 bases, and 10 bases lay between the germline ends. The CDR3 region is CASSLGQGGDTQYF. The CDR3 bases are TGTGCCAGCAGTTTAGGGCAGGGGGGAGATACGCAGTATTTT.

The table lists this clonotype with a few counts. The V and J genes are TRBV4-1 and TRBJ2-7, with D perhaps matching TRBD2 (6 bases). From germline, CDR1 is MGHRA and CDR2 YSYEKL. V was clipped by 4 bases and J by 0 bases, with 16 bases between them. The CDR3 extends over 16 amino acids. CDR3 region: CASSPEGPGLSYEQYF. CDR3 sequence (DNA): TGCGCCAGCAGCCCAGAGGGTCCGGGACTCTCCTACGAGCAGTACTTC.

The rearrangement joins TRBV5-5 to TRBJ2-1; 8 nucleotides line up with TRBD2. The V gene's germline CDR1 is SGHKS and CDR2 YYEKEE (reference sequence). J was trimmed by 2 bases and V by 4 bases; bases with no gene match: 11. This CDR3 contains 17 residues. In DNA form, the CDR3 reads TGTGCCAGCAGCCTGCAGGAAGCGGGAGTCACCTACAATGAGCAGTTCTTC. Translating gives CASSLQEAGVTYNEQFF.

Only a few counts were recorded for this clonotype. The rearrangement links TRBV7-9 to TRBJ2-5; perhaps TRBD1 as D (6 bases). Germline CDR1 is SEHNR and CDR2 is FQNEAQ (reference sequence). This CDR3 has 14 amino acids. Trimming took 5 bases from V and 4 from J, leaving 14 bases between them. The CDR3 nucleotides are TGTGCCAGCAGCCCCCCGCAGGGGTCAGAGACCCAGTACTTC. Amino acids: CASSPPQGSETQYF.

This clonotype occurred many times. The chain links TRBV12-3 or TRBV12-4 to TRBJ2-5, with 7 nucleotides matching TRBD1. The CDR3 has 15 residues. V was clipped by 6 bases and J by 7 bases; unmatched bases: 14. The CDR3, as DNA: TGTGCCAGCAGCCAACCGACAGGGACCACATGGACCCAGTACTTC. Its protein is CASSQPTGTTWTQYF.

This chain links TRBV7-9 with TRBJ2-1; 8 bases are a match to TRBD2. The V and J ends lost 8 bases and 9 bases, in that order; junction bases with no gene match: 12. Germline V gene sequence: CDR1 SEHNR, CDR2 FQNEAQ (reference sequence). The CDR3 covers 14 residues. The CDR3 bases are TGTGCCAGCGGCTCCTCACAGCGGGAGCTTGAGCAGTTCTTC. Translation: CASGSSQRELEQFF.

This clonotype showed up many times. The chain joins TRBV7-9 to TRBJ2-1; 9 bases map to TRBD2. The CDR3 covers 17 residues. Trimming removed 6 bases from V and 0 bases from J; junction bases left unmatched: 9. Germline V gene lookup returns CDR1 SEHNR and CDR2 FQNEAQ (reference sequence). The CDR3 protein is CASRSTSGPLSYNEQFF. For the CDR3, the DNA is TGTGCCAGCAGATCCACTAGCGGGCCCCTCTCCTACAATGAGCAGTTCTTC.

In this sample, this clonotype turned up a few times. The chain joins TRBV11-2 to TRBJ2-7, with D perhaps assigned TRBD1 or TRBD2 (6 bases each). The CDR3 runs to 14 residues. CDR1 and CDR2 from the germline V gene are SGHAT and FQNNGV. The ends were cut back, 3 bases at V and 3 bases at J, with 12 bases in the middle. As DNA, the CDR3 is TGTGCCAGCAGCTTCGGTGGGGGGCTCTACGAGCAGTACGTC. Protein product: CASSFGGGLYEQYV.

Only a few counts were recorded for this clonotype. The rearrangement uses TRBV24-1 and TRBJ2-7; the match to TRBD2 covers 7 bases. Germline V CDR1 and CDR2: KGHDR, SFDVKD. The trim removed 4 bases at V and 5 bases at J, leaving 4 bases unmatched. The CDR3 runs to 13 residues. The CDR3 here is CATSEGGLDEQYF. CDR3 DNA: TGTGCCACCAGTGAGGGGGGGTTGGACGAGCAGTACTTC.

The V gene is TRBV7-9, the J gene TRBJ2-1; the D gene could be TRBD1 or TRBD2 (5 bases each). The CDR3 has 12 amino acids. Germline CDR1 reads SEHNR; CDR2 reads FQNEAQ (reference sequence). Trimming left V 1 base short and J 15 bases short, with 13 bases between. CDR3 loop: CASSLGSRGWFF. The CDR3 coding sequence is TGTGCCAGCAGCTTAGGTTCGAGGGGCTGGTTCTTC.

Only a few counts were recorded for this clonotype. The chain carries TRBV29-1 and TRBJ1-2; D ambiguous. Germline CDR1 reads SQVTM; CDR2 reads ANQGSEA. V was pared by 5 bases and J by 2 bases, with 9 bases between. CDR3 length equals 12 residues. The CDR3 region is CSVPDKNYGYTF. The DNA for the CDR3 is TGCAGCGTTCCCGACAAGAACTATGGCTACACCTTC.

This clonotype appeared many times. The J gene is TRBJ2-7, the V gene TRBV29-1; the match to TRBD1 covers 9 bases. CDR1 SQVTM and CDR2 ANQGSEA come from the germline V gene. The junction had 4 bases not matched to a gene; V was cut back by 4 bases and J by 6 bases. The CDR3 consists of 12 residues. CDR3 bases: TGCAGCGTTGGGACAGGGGTAGGCGAGCAGTACGTC. Its protein is CSVGTGVGEQYV.

In its sample, this clonotype was seen a few times. The chain couples TRBV6-1 to TRBJ1-5; D is perhaps TRBD1 (5 bases). This CDR3 is 17 amino acids long. Looked up from germline, CDR1 is MNHNS and CDR2 is SASEGT. The V end lost 4 bases, the J end lost 1 base, and 17 bases lay between the germline ends. The CDR3: CASSGDDSRISNQPQHF. The CDR3 DNA sequence: TGTGCCAGCAGTGGGGATGACAGTAGGATAAGCAATCAGCCCCAGCATTTT.

V is TRBV27 and J is TRBJ1-2; D is undetermined. Trimming stripped 4 bases from V and 7 bases from J, with 19 bases between. This CDR3 is 15 amino acids long. Germline V gene data show CDR1 as MNHEY and CDR2 as SMNVEV (reference sequence). CDR3 in DNA: TGTGCCAGCAGTTCAGGCTCCCTAGTGAAAGGTGGCTACACCTTC. This translates into CASSSGSLVKGGYTF.

This clonotype has ten or more counts. CDR3 bases: TGCAGCGGTACAGGGGGCGCACCCTACGAGCAGTACTTC. It yields the protein CSGTGGAPYEQYF. The J gene is TRBJ2-7, the V gene TRBV29-1, with 9 bases identical to TRBD1. Trimming took 7 bases from V and 2 from J; bases not matched to a gene: 6. Germline V gene sequence: CDR1 SQVTM, CDR2 ANQGSEA. CDR3 length: 13 residues.

Many counts were recorded for this clonotype. The chain has TRBV14 and TRBJ2-7; 7 bases fit TRBD1. V shed 1 base, J shed 5 bases, and the junction held 14 bases outside the gene matches. Germline assignment: CDR1 SGHDN and CDR2 FVKESK. This CDR3 contains 17 residues. The CDR3 here is CASSQGDRAAWRDEQYF. The CDR3 DNA is TGTGCCAGCAGCCAAGGTGACAGGGCCGCATGGCGGGACGAGCAGTACTTC.